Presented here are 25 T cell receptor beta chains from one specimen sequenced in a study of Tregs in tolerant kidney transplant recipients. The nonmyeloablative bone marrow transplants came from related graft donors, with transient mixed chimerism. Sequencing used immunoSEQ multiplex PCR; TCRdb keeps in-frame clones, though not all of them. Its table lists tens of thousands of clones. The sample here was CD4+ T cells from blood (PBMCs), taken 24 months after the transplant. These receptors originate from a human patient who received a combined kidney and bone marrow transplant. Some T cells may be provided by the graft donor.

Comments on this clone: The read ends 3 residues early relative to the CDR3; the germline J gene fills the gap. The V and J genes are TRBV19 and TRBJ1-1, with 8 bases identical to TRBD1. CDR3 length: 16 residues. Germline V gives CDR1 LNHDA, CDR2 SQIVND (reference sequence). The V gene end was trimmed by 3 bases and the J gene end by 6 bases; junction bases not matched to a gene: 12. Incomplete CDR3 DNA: TGTGCCAGTAGTATCCTAACAGGGGGAGTGGGTGCTGAA. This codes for CASSILTGGVGAE. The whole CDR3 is CASSILTGGVGAEAFF.

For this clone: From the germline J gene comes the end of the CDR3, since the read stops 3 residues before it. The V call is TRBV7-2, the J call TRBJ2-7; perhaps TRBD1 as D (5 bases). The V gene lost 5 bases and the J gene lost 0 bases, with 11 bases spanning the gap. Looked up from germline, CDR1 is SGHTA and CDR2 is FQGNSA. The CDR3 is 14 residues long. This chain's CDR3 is CASSPRQTSYEQYF. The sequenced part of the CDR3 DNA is TGTGCCAGCAGCCCAAGACAGACCTCCTACGAG. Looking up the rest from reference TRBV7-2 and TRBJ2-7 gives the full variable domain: GAGVSQSPSNKVTEKGKDVELRCDPISGHTALYWYRQSLGQGLEFLIYFQGNSAPDKSGLPSDRFSAERTGGSVSTLTIQRTQQEDSAVYLCASSPRQTSYEQYFGPGTRLTVT.

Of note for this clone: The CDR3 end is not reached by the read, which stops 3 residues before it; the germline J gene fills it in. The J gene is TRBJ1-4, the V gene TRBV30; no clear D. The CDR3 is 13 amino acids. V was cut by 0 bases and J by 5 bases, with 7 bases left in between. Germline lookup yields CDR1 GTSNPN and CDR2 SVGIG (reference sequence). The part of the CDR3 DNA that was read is TGTGCCTGGAGTGTACGAGCCAATGAAAAA. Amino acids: CAWSVRANEK. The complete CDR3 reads CAWSVRANEKLFF.

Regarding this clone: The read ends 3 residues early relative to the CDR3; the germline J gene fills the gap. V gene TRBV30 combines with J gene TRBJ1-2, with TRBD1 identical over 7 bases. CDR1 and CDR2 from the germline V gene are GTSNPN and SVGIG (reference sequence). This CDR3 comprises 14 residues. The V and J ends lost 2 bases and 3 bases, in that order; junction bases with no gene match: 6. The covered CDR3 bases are TGTGCCTGGAGTATGGACAGGAGCTACTATGGC. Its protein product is CAWSMDRSYYG. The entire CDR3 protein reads CAWSMDRSYYGYTF.

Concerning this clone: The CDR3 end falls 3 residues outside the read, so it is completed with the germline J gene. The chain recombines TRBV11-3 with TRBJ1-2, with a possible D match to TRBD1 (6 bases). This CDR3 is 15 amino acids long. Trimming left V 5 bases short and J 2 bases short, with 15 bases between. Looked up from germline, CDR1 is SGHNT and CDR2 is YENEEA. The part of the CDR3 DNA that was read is TGTGCCAGCAGCCTTGACAGGCTTCAGAACTATGGC. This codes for CASSLDRLQNYG. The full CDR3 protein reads CASSLDRLQNYGYTF.

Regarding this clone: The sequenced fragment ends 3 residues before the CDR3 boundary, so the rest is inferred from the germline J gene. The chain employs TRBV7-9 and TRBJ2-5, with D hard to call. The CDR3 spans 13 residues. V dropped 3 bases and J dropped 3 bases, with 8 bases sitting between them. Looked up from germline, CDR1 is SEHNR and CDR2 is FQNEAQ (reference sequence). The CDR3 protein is CASSFTQEETQYF. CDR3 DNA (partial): TGTGCCAGCAGCTTTACACAAGAAGAGACC.

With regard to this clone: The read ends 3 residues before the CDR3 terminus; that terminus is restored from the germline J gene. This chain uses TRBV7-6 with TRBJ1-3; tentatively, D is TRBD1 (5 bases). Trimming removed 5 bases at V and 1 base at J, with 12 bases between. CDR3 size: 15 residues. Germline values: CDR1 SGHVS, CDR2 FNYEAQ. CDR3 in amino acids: CASSIGHRSGNTIYF. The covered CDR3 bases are TGTGCCAGCAGCATCGGACACCGGTCTGGAAACACC.

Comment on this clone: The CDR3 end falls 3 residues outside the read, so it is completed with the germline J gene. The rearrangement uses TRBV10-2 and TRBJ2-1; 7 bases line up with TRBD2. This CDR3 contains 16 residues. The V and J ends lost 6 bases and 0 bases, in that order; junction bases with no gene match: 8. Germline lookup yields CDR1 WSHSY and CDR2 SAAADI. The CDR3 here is CASRDGTTSSYNEQFF. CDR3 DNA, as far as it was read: TGCGCCAGCAGGGACGGGACTACGAGCTCCTACAATGAG.

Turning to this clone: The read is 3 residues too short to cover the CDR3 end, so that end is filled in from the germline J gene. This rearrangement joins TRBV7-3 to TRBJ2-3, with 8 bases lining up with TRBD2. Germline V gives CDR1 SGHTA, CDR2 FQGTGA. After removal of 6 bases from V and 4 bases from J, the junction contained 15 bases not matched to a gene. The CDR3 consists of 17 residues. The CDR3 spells CASRSGHSGMDSDTQYF. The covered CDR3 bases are TGTGCCAGCAGGTCTGGTCATAGCGGGATGGATTCAGATACG. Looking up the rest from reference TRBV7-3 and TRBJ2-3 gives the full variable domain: GAGVSQTPSNKVTEKGKYVELRCDPISGHTALYWYRQSLGQGPEFLIYFQGTGAADDSGLPNDRFFAVRPEGSVSTLKIQRTERGDSAVYLCASRSGHSGMDSDTQYFGPGTRLTVL.

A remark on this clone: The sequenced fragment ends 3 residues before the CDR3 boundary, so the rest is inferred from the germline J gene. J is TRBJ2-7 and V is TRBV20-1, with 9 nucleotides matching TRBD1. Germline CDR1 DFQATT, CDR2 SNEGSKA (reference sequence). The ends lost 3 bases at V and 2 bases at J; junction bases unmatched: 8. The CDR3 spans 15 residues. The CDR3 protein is CSASALTGGAYEQYF. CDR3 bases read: TGCAGTGCTAGCGCATTGACAGGGGGAGCCTACGAG.

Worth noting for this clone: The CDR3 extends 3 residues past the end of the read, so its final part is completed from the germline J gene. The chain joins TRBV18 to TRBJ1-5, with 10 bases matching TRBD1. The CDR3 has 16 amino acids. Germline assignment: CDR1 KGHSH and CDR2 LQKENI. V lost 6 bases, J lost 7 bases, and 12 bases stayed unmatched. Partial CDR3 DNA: TGTGCCAGCTCCCCAGACATGACAGGGGGCGGGCAGCCC. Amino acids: CASSPDMTGGGQP. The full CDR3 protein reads CASSPDMTGGGQPQHF. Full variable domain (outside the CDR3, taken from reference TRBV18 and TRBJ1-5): NAGVMQNPRHLVRRRGQEARLRCSPMKGHSHVYWYRQLPEEGLKFMVYLQKENIIDESGMPKERFSAEFPKEGPSILRIQQVVRGDSAAYFCASSPDMTGGGQPQHFGDGTRLSIL.

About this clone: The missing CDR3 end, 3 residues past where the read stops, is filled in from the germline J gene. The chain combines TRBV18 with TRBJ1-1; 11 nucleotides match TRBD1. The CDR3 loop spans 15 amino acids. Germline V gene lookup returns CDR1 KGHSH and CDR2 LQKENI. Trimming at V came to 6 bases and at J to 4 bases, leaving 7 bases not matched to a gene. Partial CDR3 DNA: TGTGCCAGCTCCACCTCGGGACAGGGGGTCACTGAA. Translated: CASSTSGQGVTE. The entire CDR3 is CASSTSGQGVTEAFF. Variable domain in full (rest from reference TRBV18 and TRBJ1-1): NAGVMQNPRHLVRRRGQEARLRCSPMKGHSHVYWYRQLPEEGLKFMVYLQKENIIDESGMPKERFSAEFPKEGPSILRIQQVVRGDSAAYFCASSTSGQGVTEAFFGQGTRLTVV.

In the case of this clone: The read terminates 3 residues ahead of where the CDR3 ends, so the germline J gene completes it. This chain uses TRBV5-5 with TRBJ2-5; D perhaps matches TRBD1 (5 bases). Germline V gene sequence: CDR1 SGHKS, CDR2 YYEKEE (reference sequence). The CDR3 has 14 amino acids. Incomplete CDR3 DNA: TGTGCCAGCAGCTTGGAGGGGCTCTCGGATACC. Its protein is CASSLEGLSDT. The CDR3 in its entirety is CASSLEGLSDTQYF.

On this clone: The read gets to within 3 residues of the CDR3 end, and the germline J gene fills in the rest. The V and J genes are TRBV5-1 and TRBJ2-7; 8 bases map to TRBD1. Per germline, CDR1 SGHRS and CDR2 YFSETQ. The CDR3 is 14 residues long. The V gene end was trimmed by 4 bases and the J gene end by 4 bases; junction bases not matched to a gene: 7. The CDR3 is CASSTTGGSYEQYF. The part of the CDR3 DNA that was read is TGCGCCAGCAGCACCACAGGGGGTTCGTACGAG. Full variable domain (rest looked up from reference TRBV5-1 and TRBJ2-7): KAGVTQTPRYLIKTRGQQVTLSCSPISGHRSVSWYQQTPGQGLQFLFEYFSETQRNKGNFPGRFSGRQFSNSRSEMNVSTLELGDSALYLCASSTTGGSYEQYFGPGTRLTVT.

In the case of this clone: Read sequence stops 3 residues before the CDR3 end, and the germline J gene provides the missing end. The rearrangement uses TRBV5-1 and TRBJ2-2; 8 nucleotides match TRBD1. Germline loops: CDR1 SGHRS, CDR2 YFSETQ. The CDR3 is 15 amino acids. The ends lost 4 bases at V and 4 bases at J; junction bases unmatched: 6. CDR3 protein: CASSENRGTTGELFF. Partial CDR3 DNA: TGCGCCAGCAGCGAGAACAGGGGGACCACCGGGGAG.

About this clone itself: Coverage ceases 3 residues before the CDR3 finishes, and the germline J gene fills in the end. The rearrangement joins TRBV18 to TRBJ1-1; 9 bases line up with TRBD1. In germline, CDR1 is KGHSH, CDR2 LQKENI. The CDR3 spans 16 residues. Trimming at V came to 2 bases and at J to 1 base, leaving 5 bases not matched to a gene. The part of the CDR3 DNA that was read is TGTGCCAGCTCACCATTTACAGGGGGCCGGAACACTGAA. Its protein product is CASSPFTGGRNTE. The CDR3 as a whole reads CASSPFTGGRNTEAFF. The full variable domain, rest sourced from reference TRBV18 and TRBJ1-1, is NAGVMQNPRHLVRRRGQEARLRCSPMKGHSHVYWYRQLPEEGLKFMVYLQKENIIDESGMPKERFSAEFPKEGPSILRIQQVVRGDSAAYFCASSPFTGGRNTEAFFGQGTRLTVV.

Here the CDR3 reads CSARADRWENYGYTF. The DNA read from the CDR3 is TGCAGTGCTAGAGCGGACAGGTGGGAGAACTATGGC. The J gene is TRBJ1-2, the V gene TRBV20-1; the match to TRBD1 covers 7 bases. The observed sequence ends 3 residues before the CDR3 terminus, with the missing tail filled in from the germline J gene. The V gene's germline CDR1 is DFQATT and CDR2 SNEGSKA (reference sequence). The CDR3 sequence is 15 residues long. J was trimmed by 2 bases and V by 1 base; bases with no gene match: 7.

CDR3 DNA (partial): TGTGCCAGCAGCTGGGGGGGCAGCTCCTACAATGAG. Translation: CASSWGGSSYNE. The complete CDR3 sequence is CASSWGGSSYNEQFF. The rearrangement joins TRBV11-2 to TRBJ2-1, with D possibly matching TRBD2 (7 bases). The sequenced fragment ends 3 residues before the CDR3 boundary, so the rest is inferred from the germline J gene. V dropped 4 bases and J dropped 0 bases, with 10 bases sitting between them. CDR1 is SGHAT and CDR2 is FQNNGV in the germline V gene. The CDR3 has 15 residues.

CDR3 residues: CASSDLYRVSNTEAFF. The DNA read from the CDR3 is TGTGCCAGCTCAGACCTTTACAGGGTTTCTAACACTGAA. The chain links TRBV18 to TRBJ1-1, with TRBD1 as a possible D gene (6 bases). The missing CDR3 end, 3 residues past where the read stops, is filled in from the germline J gene. The CDR3 sequence is 16 residues long. V was cut by 5 bases and J by 2 bases, with 18 bases left in between. Germline V gene sequence: CDR1 KGHSH, CDR2 LQKENI. The variable domain in full, completed from reference TRBV18 and TRBJ1-1, reads NAGVMQNPRHLVRRRGQEARLRCSPMKGHSHVYWYRQLPEEGLKFMVYLQKENIIDESGMPKERFSAEFPKEGPSILRIQQVVRGDSAAYFCASSDLYRVSNTEAFFGQGTRLTVV.

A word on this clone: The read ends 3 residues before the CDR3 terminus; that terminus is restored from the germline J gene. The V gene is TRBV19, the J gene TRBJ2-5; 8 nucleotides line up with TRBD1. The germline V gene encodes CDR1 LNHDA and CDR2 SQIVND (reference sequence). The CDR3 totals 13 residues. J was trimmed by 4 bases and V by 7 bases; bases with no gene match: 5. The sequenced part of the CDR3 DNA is TGTGCCAGTACCCCGACAGGGGCAGAGACC. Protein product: CASTPTGAET. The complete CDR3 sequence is CASTPTGAETQYF.

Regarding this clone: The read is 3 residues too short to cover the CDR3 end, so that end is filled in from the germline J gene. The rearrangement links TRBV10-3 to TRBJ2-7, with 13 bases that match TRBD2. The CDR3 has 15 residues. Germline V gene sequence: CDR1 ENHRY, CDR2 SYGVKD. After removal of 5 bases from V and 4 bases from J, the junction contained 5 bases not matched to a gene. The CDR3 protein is CAISSGTSGIYEQYF. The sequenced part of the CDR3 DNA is TGTGCCATCAGTTCCGGGACTAGCGGGATTTACGAG.

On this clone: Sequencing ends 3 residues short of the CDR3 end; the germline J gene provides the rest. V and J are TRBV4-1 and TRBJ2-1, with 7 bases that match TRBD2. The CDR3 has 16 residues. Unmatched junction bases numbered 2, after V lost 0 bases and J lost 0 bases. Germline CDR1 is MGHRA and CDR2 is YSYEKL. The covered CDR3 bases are TGCGCCAGCAGCCAAGATGAGCGGGACTCCTACAATGAG. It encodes CASSQDERDSYNE. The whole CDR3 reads CASSQDERDSYNEQFF.

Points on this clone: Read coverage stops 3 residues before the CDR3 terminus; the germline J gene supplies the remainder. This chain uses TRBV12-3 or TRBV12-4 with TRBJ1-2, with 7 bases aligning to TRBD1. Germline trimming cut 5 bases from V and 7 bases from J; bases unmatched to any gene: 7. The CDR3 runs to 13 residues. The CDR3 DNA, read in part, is TGTGCCAGCAGTCCGACAGGGTTTGGTGGC. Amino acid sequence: CASSPTGFGG. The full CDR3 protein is CASSPTGFGGYTF.

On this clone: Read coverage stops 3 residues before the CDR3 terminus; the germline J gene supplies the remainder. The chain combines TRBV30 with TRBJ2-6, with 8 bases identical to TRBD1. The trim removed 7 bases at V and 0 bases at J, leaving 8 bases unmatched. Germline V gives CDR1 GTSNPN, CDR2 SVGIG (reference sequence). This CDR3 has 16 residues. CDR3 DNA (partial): TGTGCCTCCGCTCAGGGGGCTAACTCTGGGGCCAACGTC. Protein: CASAQGANSGANV. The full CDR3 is CASAQGANSGANVLTF.

The covered CDR3 bases are TGTGCCAGCAGCTTGACTAGCGCGGCCTACAATGAG. This gives the protein CASSLTSAAYNE. The complete CDR3 sequence is CASSLTSAAYNEQFF. The chain is built from TRBV5-4 and TRBJ2-1; the match to TRBD2 covers 7 bases. The CDR3 goes on 3 residues after the read ends, and that part is filled in from the germline J gene. The CDR3 has 15 residues. Germline trimming cut 1 base from V and 2 bases from J; bases unmatched to any gene: 3. Germline values: CDR1 SGHNT, CDR2 YYREEE (reference sequence).